The 24 T cell receptor beta chains in this list originate from one sample, sequenced in a study of blood T cell repertoires in COVID-19. Only in-frame clones appear in the TCRdb table, and some are missing; sequencing was by immunoSEQ multiplex PCR. This table has a few hundred thousand clones, around 80% appearing once. Input material: peripheral blood. The receptors were sampled from a woman older than 75 with COVID-19, enrolled during active disease.

This clone was observed a handful of times. This chain uses TRBV2 with TRBJ1-1; 8 bases align to TRBD1. This CDR3 comprises 15 residues. J lost 2 bases, V lost 4 bases, and 6 bases had no gene match. Germline CDR1 SNHLY, CDR2 FYNNEI. The CDR3 DNA sequence: TGTGCCAGCAGTGCAACGGACAGGGAAAACACTGAAGCTTTCTTT. Amino acids: CASSATDRENTEAFF. The whole variable domain, remainder taken from reference TRBV2 and TRBJ1-1, is EPEVTQTPSHQVTQMGQEVILRCVPISNHLYFYWYRQILGQKVEFLVSFYNNEISEKSEIFDDQFSVERPDGSNFTLKIRSTKLEDSAMYFCASSATDRENTEAFFGQGTRLTVV.

This chain joins TRBV7-2 and TRBJ1-5; D uncertain. The CDR3 is made up of 14 amino acids. The ends were cut back, 7 bases at V and 2 bases at J, with 12 bases in the middle. In germline, CDR1 is SGHTA, CDR2 FQGNSA. The CDR3 reads CASTVGRGNQPQHF. In DNA, the CDR3 is TGTGCCAGCACCGTTGGTCGAGGCAATCAGCCCCAGCATTTT.

This chain links TRBV18 with TRBJ1-1; 11 bases line up with TRBD1. Per germline, CDR1 KGHSH and CDR2 LQKENI. CDR3 length: 15 residues. V lost 4 bases and J lost 5; bases outside the gene matches: 6. The CDR3 loop reads CASSQMDRGQTEAFF. The DNA for the CDR3 is TGTGCCAGCTCACAGATGGACAGGGGGCAAACTGAAGCTTTCTTT.

V gene TRBV6-6 combines with J gene TRBJ1-3; D ambiguous. Germline V gives CDR1 MNHNY, CDR2 SVGAGI (reference sequence). V was shortened by 6 bases and J by 0 bases, with 12 bases between the two germline ends. The CDR3 runs 15 residues. The CDR3 loop reads CASSPGRLSGNTIYF. Here the CDR3 DNA reads TGTGCCAGCAGCCCGGGTAGGCTCTCTGGAAACACCATATATTTT.

The gene calls are TRBV5-1 and TRBJ1-5, with a possible D match to TRBD1 (5 bases). Trimming stripped 0 bases from V and 5 bases from J, with 12 bases between. Per germline, CDR1 SGHRS and CDR2 YFSETQ. The CDR3 consists of 15 residues. The CDR3 DNA is TGCGCCAGCAGCTTGGGTGGCGCAGGGTATCAGCCCCAGCATTTT. It translates to CASSLGGAGYQPQHF.

This rearrangement joins TRBV5-8 to TRBJ2-1, with 8 bases fitting TRBD2. The CDR3 consists of 17 residues. Germline V gives CDR1 SGHTS, CDR2 YDEGEE. V lost 4 bases to trimming and J lost 8 bases; unmatched junction nucleotides: 17. The DNA for the CDR3 is TGTGCCAGCAGCCAGACAAGAACCGGGACTAGGGTAGATGAGCAGTTCTTC. It is translated as CASSQTRTGTRVDEQFF.

The chain is built from TRBV5-5 and TRBJ1-3; 9 bases are shared with TRBD1. V shed 0 bases, J shed 0 bases, and the junction held 10 bases outside the gene matches. The CDR3 contains 19 residues. CDR1 is SGHKS, CDR2 YYEKEE, per germline (reference sequence). The CDR3 here is CASSLGDRVRPSSGNTIYF. CDR3 DNA sequence: TGTGCCAGCAGCTTGGGGGACAGGGTTAGGCCGAGCTCTGGAAACACCATATATTTT. The variable domain in full, with the rest retrieved from reference TRBV5-5 and TRBJ1-3, is DAGVTQSPTHLIKTRGQQVTLRCSPISGHKSVSWYQQVLGQGPQFIFQYYEKEERGRGNFPDRFSARQFPNYSSELNVNALLLGDSALYLCASSLGDRVRPSSGNTIYFGEGSWLTVV.

The J gene is TRBJ1-4, the V gene TRBV6-5, with D uncertain. This CDR3 has 14 amino acids. Trimming removed 7 bases at V and 4 bases at J, with 13 bases between. Germline V gene sequence: CDR1 MNHEY, CDR2 SVGAGI. The CDR3 loop is CASTVTRNNEKLFF. The CDR3 region has the DNA TGTGCCAGCACTGTGACACGGAATAATGAAAAACTGTTTTTT.

The chain links TRBV21-1 to TRBJ2-7; the table names TRBD2, a call not compared with the DNA. TRBV21-1 is a pseudogene locus. This CDR3 is 16 amino acids long. Here the CDR3 DNA reads TGTGCCAGCAGCAAGTCCGGACGGTCGAGGGCCTACGAGCAGTACGTC. It translates to CASSKSGRSRAYEQYV.

The rearrangement uses TRBV7-9 and TRBJ1-3; tentative D call: TRBD1 (6 bases). Germline CDR1 is SEHNR and CDR2 is FQNEAQ (reference sequence). The CDR3 has 15 residues. V was cut by 5 bases and J by 2 bases, with 13 bases left in between. CDR3 sequence reads: CASSPPGHAGNTIYF. CDR3 nucleotides: TGTGCCAGCAGCCCCCCGGGACACGCTGGAAACACCATATATTTT.

The count of this clone is one. The genes are TRBV9 and TRBJ1-4; D perhaps matches TRBD1 (5 bases). CDR3 size: 16 residues. V was shortened by 0 bases and J by 5 bases, with 14 bases between the two germline ends. From germline, CDR1 is SGDLS and CDR2 YYNGEE. CDR3 sequence: CASSVGSGAGNEKLFF. CDR3 nucleotides: TGTGCCAGCAGCGTAGGGAGTGGGGCGGGGAATGAAAAACTGTTTTTT.

This chain links TRBV10-3 with TRBJ1-5; D might be TRBD1 (5 bases). Germline V CDR1 and CDR2: ENHRY, SYGVKD. The CDR3 loop spans 15 amino acids. The ends were cut back, 5 bases at V and 0 bases at J, with 11 bases in the middle. This CDR3 reads CAISPGPYSNQPQHF. The CDR3 DNA reads TGTGCCATCAGTCCAGGGCCATATAGCAATCAGCCCCAGCATTTT.

The chain uses TRBV19 and TRBJ2-5; 9 bases agree with TRBD2. This CDR3 spans 15 amino acids. The germline gives CDR1 LNHDA, CDR2 SQIVND (reference sequence). With V trimmed by 4 bases and J by 5 bases, 8 bases remained unmatched. CDR3 region: CASSTNAGGPETQYF. DNA of the CDR3: TGTGCCAGTAGTACCAACGCGGGGGGGCCGGAGACCCAGTACTTC. Drawing the rest from reference TRBV19 and TRBJ2-5, the complete variable domain is DGGITQSPKYLFRKEGQNVTLSCEQNLNHDAMYWYRQDPGQGLRLIYYSQIVNDFQKGDIAEGYSVSREKKESFPLTVTSAQKNPTAFYLCASSTNAGGPETQYFGPGTRLLVL.

The J gene is TRBJ1-2, the V gene TRBV10-3, with D maybe TRBD1 (5 bases). This CDR3 region has 13 residues. Between the trimmed V and J ends, which lost 5 bases and 3 bases, there was a span of 10 bases. Germline V gene data show CDR1 as ENHRY and CDR2 as SYGVKD. CDR3 sequence: CAISPTEDYGYTF. CDR3 DNA sequence: TGTGCCATCAGTCCGACAGAGGACTATGGCTACACCTTC.

The chain recombines TRBV27 with TRBJ2-7; TRBD2 matches 10 bases. The V segment lost 8 bases and the J segment 0 bases; nucleotides outside the gene matches: 7. The CDR3 is made up of 15 amino acids. In germline, CDR1 is MNHEY, CDR2 SMNVEV (reference sequence). CDR3 loop: CASSRTSGPSYEQYV. The DNA for the CDR3 is TGTGCCAGCTCCCGGACTAGCGGCCCCTCCTACGAGCAGTACGTC.

The rearrangement links TRBV5-4 to TRBJ2-3, with D unresolved. CDR1 and CDR2 from the germline V gene are SGHNT and YYREEE (reference sequence). V shed 6 bases and J shed 0 bases, with 14 bases lying between them. The length of the CDR3 is 15 residues. CDR3 nucleotide sequence: TGTGCCAGCAACCCCGGTACGAGAAGCACAGATACGCAGTATTTT. Its protein product is CASNPGTRSTDTQYF. Combining the CDR3 with reference TRBV5-4 and TRBJ2-3 gives the whole variable domain ETGVTQSPTHLIKTRGQQVTLRCSSQSGHNTVSWYQQALGQGPQFIFQYYREEENGRGNFPPRFSGLQFPNYSSELNVNALELDDSALYLCASNPGTRSTDTQYFGPGTRLTVL.

The V call is TRBV3-1 (or the pseudogene TRBV3-2), the J call TRBJ2-1; 8 bases line up with TRBD2. The length of the CDR3 is 15 residues. Germline lookup yields CDR1 LGHDT and CDR2 YNNKEL (reference sequence). V dropped 4 bases and J dropped 6; count of bases not matched to a gene: 8. The CDR3 protein is CASSPGGAGGNEQFF. The CDR3 region has the DNA TGTGCCAGCAGCCCCGGGGGTGCGGGGGGCAATGAGCAGTTCTTC.

With regard to this clone: The junction and the germline gene differ at one end; a read error may be behind it. The gene calls are TRBV7-7 and TRBJ2-2, with TRBD1 identical over 7 bases. Looked up from germline, CDR1 is SSHAT and CDR2 is FNYEAQ (reference sequence). This CDR3 region has 18 residues. CDR3 protein: CASSFRDSSNPNTGELFF. CDR3 sequence (DNA): TGTGCTAGCAGCTTCCGGGACAGCTCTAACCCGAACACCGGGGAGCTGTTTTTT.

The chain recombines TRBV5-1 with TRBJ1-1, with D perhaps matching TRBD1 (6 bases). Trimming stripped 6 bases from V and 4 bases from J, with 16 bases between. This CDR3 has 14 residues. Per germline, CDR1 SGHRS and CDR2 YFSETQ. In DNA, the CDR3 is TGCGCCAGCACGGACGGGGGGCCGGGCACTGAAGCTTTCTTT. Translation gives CASTDGGPGTEAFF. Together with reference TRBV5-1 and TRBJ1-1, the CDR3 gives the full variable domain: KAGVTQTPRYLIKTRGQQVTLSCSPISGHRSVSWYQQTPGQGLQFLFEYFSETQRNKGNFPGRFSGRQFSNSRSEMNVSTLELGDSALYLCASTDGGPGTEAFFGQGTRLTVV.

The chain is built from TRBV3-1 (or the pseudogene TRBV3-2) and TRBJ1-4; D ambiguous. This CDR3 is built from 16 residues. V lost 5 bases and J lost 3, with 16 bases in between. From germline, CDR1 is LGHDT and CDR2 YNNKEL (reference sequence). The CDR3 region has the DNA TGTGCCAGCAGCGTTGAGCTATTTGTGGCTAATGAAAAACTGTTTTTT. This codes for CASSVELFVANEKLFF.

This clone was detected a few times. The chain links TRBV2 to TRBJ2-7; TRBD1 matches 7 bases. The length of the CDR3 is 14 residues. CDR1 is SNHLY, CDR2 FYNNEI, per germline. V shed 6 bases, J shed 7 bases, and the junction held 12 bases outside the gene matches. In DNA form, the CDR3 reads TGTGCCAGCAGAGGACAGGTCTTAGCAGGGGAGCAGTACTTC. It specifies CASRGQVLAGEQYF.

The CDR3 sequence: CASSLERLAGGSTDTQYF. The CDR3 DNA sequence: TGTGCCAGCAGCTTAGAGAGGCTAGCGGGGGGGTCCACAGATACGCAGTATTTT. The V and J genes are TRBV7-2 and TRBJ2-3, with 12 positions matching TRBD2. V lost 1 base, J lost 2 bases, and 7 bases stayed unmatched. Per the germline V gene, CDR1 is SGHTA and CDR2 is FQGNSA. This CDR3 contains 18 residues.

The chain employs TRBV6-2 or TRBV6-3 and TRBJ1-5; maybe TRBD1 (6 bases). The germline V and J ends were trimmed by 5 bases and 7 bases, with 12 bases remaining between them. This CDR3 spans 13 amino acids. CDR1 MNHEY and CDR2 SVGEGT come from the germline V gene. CDR3 protein: CASSPTGSQPQHF. The DNA for the CDR3 is TGTGCCAGCAGTCCGACAGGTAGCCAGCCCCAGCATTTT.

The chain has TRBV9 and TRBJ2-2; tentatively, D is TRBD1 (6 bases). The V and J ends lost 3 bases and 7 bases respectively, with 16 bases between them. The germline CDR1 and CDR2 sequences are SGDLS and YYNGEE. The CDR3 covers 15 residues. The DNA of the CDR3 is TGTGCCAGCAGCGCAGGGGACCGACGGGTCGGGGAGCTGTTTTTT. Translation gives CASSAGDRRVGELFF.